The clone carrying this T cell receptor beta chain was seen a single time. The antigen is undetermined. This CDR3 is also generated by other DNA sequences in the sample. The germline V gene encodes CDR1 MDHEN and CDR2 SYDVKM. V dropped 5 bases and J dropped 7 bases, with 9 bases sitting between them. This CDR3 contains 11 residues. These data belong to a study of shared clonotypes between healthy human individuals. General observations from the study: Clonotype sharing among donors was thought likely to change with sequencing depth.

Assay used: immunoSEQ multiplex PCR; TCRdb lists only in-frame clones, some missing. The sample shows about 770,000 clones, over 55% of them seen only once. The receptor comes from a woman aged 25-40 years in good health. The sequencing sample was made of memory CD4+ T cells sorted from blood. The subset: CD45RA-negative fraction. The chain joins TRBV28 to TRBJ2-7; D unclear. In nucleotides, the CDR3 is TGTGCCAGCAGTCTTTCGAGGGAGCAGTACTTC. Protein: CASSLSREQYF.